This TCR beta chain stems from a study of beta chain features in type 1 diabetes. Regarding this clone: Its antigen is not known.

Every isolated RNA sample was fully reverse transcribed, so sequencing captured expressed TCRB transcripts. For naive, central memory and regulatory T cell samples, reads averaged around 3.8 million. TCRdb's table, derived via immunoSEQ multiplex PCR, lists solely in-frame clones and lacks some. The top ten hold less than 5.5% of the sample, which has fewer than 25,000 clones, 69% seen once. The CDR3 is 14 amino acids. V gave up 5 bases and J gave up 3 bases; unmatched junction bases: 6. The germline V gene has CDR1 SEHNR and CDR2 FQNEAQ (reference sequence). Study results and caveats: Across all four CD4+ subsets, people with type 1 diabetes showed modestly shorter TCRB CDR3s. Within patients, naive, central memory and Treg TCRB repertoires seemed more similar than within healthy donors.

About 116 mL of blood, on average, came from one heparinised draw per donor. The clonotype originates from a man between 18 and 35 years old with type 1 diabetes. The chain recombines TRBV7-9 with TRBJ2-5; 7 bases are a match to TRBD2. Sequencing was carried out using Tregs from blood. CDR3 loop: CASSRTSAEETQYF. CDR3 nucleotides: TGTGCCAGCAGCCGAACTAGCGCCGAAGAGACCCAGTACTTC.